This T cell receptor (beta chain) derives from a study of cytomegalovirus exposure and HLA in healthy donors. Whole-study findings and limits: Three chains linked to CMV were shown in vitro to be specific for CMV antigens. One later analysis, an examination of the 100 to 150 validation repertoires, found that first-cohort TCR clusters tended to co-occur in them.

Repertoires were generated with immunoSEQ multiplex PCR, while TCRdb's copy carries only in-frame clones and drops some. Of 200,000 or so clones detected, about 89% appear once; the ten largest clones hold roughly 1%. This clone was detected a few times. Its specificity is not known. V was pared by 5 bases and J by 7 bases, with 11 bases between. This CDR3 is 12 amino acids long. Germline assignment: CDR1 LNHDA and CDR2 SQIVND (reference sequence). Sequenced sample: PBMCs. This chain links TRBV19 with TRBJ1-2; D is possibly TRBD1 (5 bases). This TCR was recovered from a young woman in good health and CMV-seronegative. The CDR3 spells CASSGQGFGYTF. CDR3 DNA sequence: TGTGCCAGTAGTGGGCAGGGTTTTGGCTACACCTTC.